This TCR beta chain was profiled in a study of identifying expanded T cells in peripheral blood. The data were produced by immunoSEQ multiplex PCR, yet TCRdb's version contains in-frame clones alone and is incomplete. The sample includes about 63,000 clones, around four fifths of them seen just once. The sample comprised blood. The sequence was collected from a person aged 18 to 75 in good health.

This CDR3 reads CASSLQGWNRPNTEAFF. As DNA, the CDR3 is TGTGCCAGCAGCTTACAGGGGTGGAACAGGCCGAACACTGAAGCTTTCTTT. The V gene is TRBV5-6, the J gene TRBJ1-1; TRBD1 matches at 7 bases. The germline CDR1 and CDR2 sequences are SGHDT and YYEEEE. This CDR3 has 17 residues. V gave up 2 bases and J gave up 1 base; unmatched junction bases: 11. Looking up the rest from reference TRBV5-6 and TRBJ1-1 gives the full variable domain: DAGVTQSPTHLIKTRGQQVTLRCSPKSGHDTVSWYQQALGQGPQFIFQYYEEEERQRGNFPDRFSGHQFPNYSSELNVNALLLGDSALYLCASSLQGWNRPNTEAFFGQGTRLTVV.